Included here is one T cell receptor (beta chain) sequence, with context. The sample originates from a study of blood T cell repertoires in COVID-19. Sequencing used immunoSEQ multiplex PCR; TCRdb keeps in-frame clones, though not all of them. The sample has 95,000 to 150,000 clones; about 83% are singletons. This receptor was obtained from a woman in her 30s who had recovered from COVID-19. The sequencing input was PBMCs or T cells enriched from blood (not recorded which).

CDR3 in amino acids: CASSQDWVAGGGGKKNIQYF. The CDR3 region has the DNA TGCGCCAGCAGCCAAGATTGGGTAGCGGGAGGTGGGGGTAAAAAAAACATTCAGTACTTC. The rearrangement links TRBV4-1 to TRBJ2-4; TRBD2 aligns across 10 bases. Germline values: CDR1 MGHRA, CDR2 YSYEKL. CDR3 length: 20 residues. V was pared by 0 bases and J by 4 bases, with 15 bases of the junction left unmatched.